This T cell receptor (beta chain) was recorded in a study of cytomegalovirus exposure and HLA in healthy donors. Study-wide points: Follow-up analysis found HLA locus-dependent TCR association rates, highest for DRB1 and lowest for HLA-C. Sequence variants that were highly shared formed a cluster that was likely a sequencing artifact.

For this clone: Its antigen is unknown.

Use of 60 Vbeta and 13 Jbeta primers characterized the PCR. Profiling relied on immunoSEQ multiplex PCR, and the TCRdb table lists in-frame clones only, not all of them. The profile shows some 180,000 clones, about four fifths of them singletons. V lost 6 bases to trimming and J lost 5 bases, with 16 bases between them. The CDR3 extends over 14 amino acids. Germline CDR1 SNHLY, CDR2 FYNNEI. This receptor was taken from a female donor in good health and CMV-seronegative. Sequencing was done on a sample of PBMCs. V is TRBV2 and J is TRBJ2-5, with D tentatively TRBD1 (6 bases). The CDR3 nucleotides are TGTGCCAGCAGGACTCAGGGGTTTTGGGAGACCCAGTACTTC. It codes for CASRTQGFWETQYF.